Listed here are 5 T cell receptor beta chains from one sample, sequenced in a study of T cells in Graves' hyperthyroidism and ophthalmopathy (dated by TCRdb to about 2019). The library came from multiplex PCR. Reads for this sample came from an Illumina HiSeq 2000. The TCR beta CDR3 regions were amplified from the RNA transcripts. A first-round RT-PCR of the TCR CDR3 used the HTBI primer set with the Qiagen OneStep RT-PCR kit. In-frame beta chains were kept once TCRdb had trimmed the public reads at Q25 with fastp and called clones with MiXCR. All rows with the same CDR3 protein become a single entry with the most common DNA and genes. The sample yields under 400,000 distinct CDR3 sequences; 20% to 25% were counted once. The top ten clones comprise around half of the sample. The material sequenced was blood. All receptors derive from a woman between 45 and 60 years old with Graves' hyperthyroidism.

This clonotype occurred many times. The chain combines TRBV20-1 with TRBJ2-5; 8 bases map to TRBD2. The CDR3 has 15 residues. Germline V gene data show CDR1 as DFQATT and CDR2 as SNEGSKA (reference sequence). V gave up 4 bases and J gave up 1 base; unmatched junction bases: 8. The CDR3 coding sequence is TGCAGTGCTAAGAAGGGGACTAGTTCCCAAGAGACCCAGTACTTC. Encoded protein: CSAKKGTSSQETQYF.

The chain recombines TRBV20-1 with TRBJ2-2; maybe TRBD2 (6 bases). V lost 3 bases and J lost 3, with 8 bases in between. Germline assignment: CDR1 DFQATT and CDR2 SNEGSKA (reference sequence). The CDR3 totals 13 residues. The CDR3 region has the DNA TGCAGTGCTAGGTCTAGCGACACCGGGGAGCTGTTTTTT. It specifies CSARSSDTGELFF.

In this sample, this clonotype turned up many times. J is TRBJ2-3 and V is TRBV7-9; TRBD2 agrees at 8 bases. Germline V gene sequence: CDR1 SEHNR, CDR2 FQNEAQ (reference sequence). Germline trimming cut 2 bases from V and 2 bases from J; bases unmatched to any gene: 6. This CDR3 contains 16 residues. CDR3 DNA: TGTGCCAGCAGCTTATTATCAGCGGGAGCCACAGATACGCAGTATTTT. It codes for CASSLLSAGATDTQYF.

In regard to this clonotype: This sequence may be a read error, since a much larger clone differs from it by one base. The CDR3 protein is CASTWESGGLNEQFF. The CDR3 region has the DNA TGTGCCAGCACCTGGGAGAGCGGGGGCCTCAATGAGCAGTTCTTC. The genes are TRBV12-3 or TRBV12-4 and TRBJ2-1, with 8 bases matching TRBD2. This CDR3 comprises 15 residues. The V and J ends lost 7 bases and 6 bases, in that order; junction bases with no gene match: 11.

This clonotype showed up just a few times. The V gene is TRBV14, the J gene TRBJ1-2; D is unclear. Germline lookup yields CDR1 SGHDN and CDR2 FVKESK. Trimming left V 2 bases short and J 5 bases short, with 12 bases between. CDR3 length equals 14 residues. CDR3 DNA: TGTGCCAGCAGCCAATCTGTCGGGATATATGGCTACACCTTC. It translates to CASSQSVGIYGYTF.